The TCR beta chain described here comes from a study of T cell responses to AZD1222 COVID-19 vaccine. Comment on this clone: Antigen specificity is unknown.

CDR1 is LGHNA and CDR2 is YSLEER in the germline V gene. The CDR3 extends over 17 amino acids. Deletions cut 4 bases from V and 2 bases from J, with 17 bases between. TCRdb's copy holds only in-frame clones and misses some; the assay was immunoSEQ multiplex PCR. The sample contains some 170,000 clones, around 90% of which appear only once. Whole-study results and caveats: Spike was spanned by vaccine-associated CD4 TCRs, which were dominant at 160-218 and 743-854. Spike-specific TCR breadth and depth rose after two AZD1222 doses. The peak T cell response came first, and repertoires were sampled only after it. Most donors were white British and more were female, and clonal diversity was possibly underestimated.

The sample here was peripheral blood, taken 28 days after the second dose of the MenACWY control vaccine. The source of this sequence is an adult who received the MenACWY meningococcal vaccine as a control. The chain carries TRBV4-3 and TRBJ2-2; D may correspond to TRBD1 or TRBD2 (5 bases each). The CDR3 sequence is CASSPWGSSLNTGELFF. CDR3 nucleotide sequence: TGCGCCAGCAGCCCATGGGGGTCCTCCCTTAACACCGGGGAGCTGTTTTTT.